The present TCR beta chain was sequenced within a study of cytomegalovirus exposure and HLA in healthy donors. Use of 60 Vbeta and 13 Jbeta primers characterized the PCR. TCRdb's copy holds only in-frame clones and misses some; the assay was immunoSEQ multiplex PCR. This sample has 180,000 or so clones, with approximately 79% found just once. Although they were nominally healthy when sampled, donors likely had unrecorded immune exposures. CDR1 and CDR2 from the germline V gene are LGHNA and YNFKEQ. The CDR3 loop spans 16 amino acids. V was pared by 5 bases and J by 4 bases, with 21 bases between. The sequence was collected from a man aged 50 to 59 in good health and CMV-seropositive. This chain links TRBV4-2 with TRBJ2-7; tentatively, D is TRBD1 (7 bases). Sequencing used PBMCs. The CDR3 region is CASSVRRGEPSYEQYF. CDR3 sequence (DNA): TGTGCCAGCAGCGTCCGCAGGGGGGAACCTTCTTACGAGCAGTACTTC.